These 5 T cell receptor delta chains were all obtained from the same sample, sequenced in a study of γδ T cells in repeated Plasmodium falciparum infection. Bulk repertoires came from Vgamma9/Vdelta2+ or Vdelta2-negative gammadelta T cells flow-sorted from PBMC. TCRdb repeated clone calling on the multiplex PCR reads with CATT. The sample yields 85,000 to 95,000 delta-chain clones, over 1.3% seen once. The sequencing sample was made of gamma-delta T cells from blood. The receptors derive from a pool of human donors (malaria-infected and uninfected, not separated).

A word on this clone: TCRdb's listed protein matches a much larger clone and diverges from this DNA's translation at residue 18, likely through a read error; the protein shown comes from the DNA. The chain couples TRDV1 to TRDJ1; D ambiguous. TCRdb is silent on the J gene; assignment here came from matching the DNA to germline. Germline V gene lookup returns CDR1 TSWWSYY and CDR2 QGS. The CDR3 covers 23 residues. Trimming stripped 2 bases from V and 3 bases from J, with 37 bases between. The CDR3 loop reads CALGEDPSPLYKSFSPYADKLIF. DNA of the CDR3: TGTGCTCTTGGGGAAGACCCGTCCCCTCTCTATAAGTCATTCTCCCCGTACGCCGATAAACTCATCTTT.

With regard to this clone: Given a far larger clone just one base away, this is likely a sequencing read error. The sample has other DNA sequences that encode this CDR3 too. The rearrangement uses TRDV2 and TRDJ3; 7 bases fit TRDD3. TCRdb supplies no J gene; here it was assigned by aligning the nucleotide sequence to germline. The CDR3 is 15 amino acids. Germline V gives CDR1 GEAIGNYY, CDR2 EKD. CDR3 amino acids: CACDLVGDDTRQMFF. In nucleotides, the CDR3 is TGTGCCTGTGACCTTGTGGGGGACGACACACGACAGATGTTTTTC.

This chain links TRDV1 with TRDJ1; no clear D gene. The J gene, absent from TCRdb, was called here by matching the DNA to germline. V lost 5 bases to trimming and J lost 0 bases, with 19 bases between them. The germline CDR1 and CDR2 sequences are TSWWSYY and QGS. This CDR3 region has 17 residues. The CDR3 DNA is TGTGCTCTTGGGTCCCTCTTTCTCCCGACATACACCGATAAACTCATCTTT. Translating it yields CALGSLFLPTYTDKLIF.

This clone came up a few times. TCRdb has a much larger clone's protein, which differs at residue 8 from the translation of this DNA, likely because of a read error; what is shown is the protein translated from the DNA. The rearrangement links TRDV3 to TRDJ1; TRDD3 might be the D (5 bases). TCRdb supplies no J gene; here it was assigned by aligning the nucleotide sequence to germline. The germline V and J ends were trimmed by 2 bases and 0 bases, with 13 bases remaining between them. The germline CDR1 and CDR2 sequences are TVYSNPD and GDNSRS (reference sequence). The CDR3 length is 14 residues. CDR3 sequence: CAFAGATHTDKLIF. CDR3 coding DNA: TGTGCCTTTGCGGGGGCTACCCACACCGATAAACTCATCTTT.

This clone is deemed medium-sized (0.01 to 0.1%). This same CDR3 is encoded by further DNA sequences in the sample. The genes are TRDV1 and TRDJ1; a weak D match, TRDD1 (5 bases). CDR3 length: 16 amino acids. Between the trimmed V and J ends, which lost 2 bases and 2 bases, there was a span of 15 bases. Germline V CDR1 and CDR2: TSWWSYY, QGS. The CDR3 bases are TGTGCTCTTGGGGAAGAAGAAATCTCTCTTACCGATAAACTCATCTTT. Translated, it gives CALGEEEISLTDKLIF.